This T cell receptor (beta chain) stems from a study of Graves' ophthalmopathy and Graves' hyperthyroidism. Whole-study context: The term stable hyperthyroidism indicated an absence of ophthalmopathy within 18 months of follow-up.

Per the germline V gene, CDR1 is SGHTA and CDR2 is FQGTGA. The CDR3 extends over 17 amino acids. Overall study results and limits: Using a 13-signature model, the authors split ophthalmopathy from stable hyperthyroidism, with under 90% sensitivity and approximately 78% specificity. Also, most clonotypes expanded in the thyroid above 0.001 frequency appeared in blood.

Using RNA transcripts, the TCR beta CDR3 regions were amplified. Following a first-round RT-PCR that used HTBI primers, a second-round multiplex PCR was carried out. TCRdb passed the multiplex PCR reads through MiXCR, listing each CDR3 protein once. The repertoire has over a million distinct CDR3 sequences, 36% of them found once; the top ten carry over 8.5%. As regards this clonotype: Its antigen is not identified. At one end, the junction sequence differs from germline, possibly due to a read error.

This clonotype was obtained from an adult man with Graves' hyperthyroidism. Sequencing input: peripheral blood or thyroid tissue (not recorded which). The chain joins TRBV7-3 to TRBJ2-2; possible D gene TRBD1, 7 bases. In DNA, the CDR3 is TGTGCCAGCAGCCAACCAGAAGGAGGGGGCCGGACCGGGGAGCCGTTTTTT. The encoded protein is CASSQPEGGGRTGEPFF.